This section outlines one T cell receptor beta chain sequence together with its context. The specificity of this receptor is unknown. Per-base qualities were not stored, and no clone one base away is much larger. TCR beta CDR3 regions were amplified from genomic DNA with the immunoSEQ v3 hsTCRB kit using bias-controlled multiplex PCR. TCR libraries were sequenced on an Illumina NextSeq 500 to approximately 2 million read pairs for survey level or roughly 5-6.5 million for deep level. On the study's bioinformatics: The immunoSEQ Analyzer software assigned V, D and J genes, filtered out non-productive sequences, and reported clonality. Repertoires were compared by productive Simpson clonality and by the Morisita overlap index of productive TRB rearrangements between infused TIL and blood. For each clone in blood, the absolute clonotype count was estimated by multiplying the lymphocyte count by the CD3+ fraction and by the clone's productive frequency. Not all clones reach the TCRdb copy of this immuneACCESS table, which keeps in-frame sequences only. Checked studies attribute under half of the gap to unresolved V genes and leave the rest unexplained. The DNA was the basis for D and trimming; V, J and clone size are from that table. The sample records about 59,000 clones, more than 60% of which are singletons. The biggest ten clones account for about 2% of the sample.

Reading the label with the study, this specimen's time point is: pre-treatment sample, taken before nivolumab and TIL therapy. Adults with stage 4 NSCLC were enrolled from October 2017 to January 2020 in a dual-center phase I trial. Samples came from a single-arm, open-label phase I trial of tumor-infiltrating lymphocyte therapy with nivolumab in advanced non-small cell lung cancer. Blood mononuclear cells from EDTA tubes were isolated by Ficoll gradient, snap-frozen as pellets, and DNA was extracted with a Qiagen mini-prep kit. The CDR1 and CDR2 encoded by the germline V gene are LGHNA and YSLEER. The junction shows trimming of 4 bases on V and 2 bases on J, plus 9 bases between the germline ends. The CDR3 contains 15 residues, cysteine and phenylalanine counted. The sequence is cut down to CDR3 DNA, 45 bases in frame from base 1. This sample is drawn from a study of TIL therapy for anti-PD-1-resistant metastatic lung cancer (dated by TCRdb to the early 2020s). Background for the entire study: Tumors were harvested prior to any PD-1/PD-L1 blockade, after which nivolumab was administered to patients, and lymphodepletion, expanded TIL infusion and IL-2 were given to patients who progressed. Enrolled patients had a median age of around 51 years (range 38-75) and a median tumor PD-L1 proportion score of approximately 6%. The cohort was predominantly lung adenocarcinoma, with four EGFR-mutant and two ALK-rearranged tumors, and half of patients were current or former smokers. A median non-synonymous tumor mutation burden of over 1.2 mutations per megabase was determined across the cohort by whole-exome sequencing. Tumor and peripheral blood T cell receptor beta sequencing was used to track clonotypes across tumor, expanded TIL product and serial blood samples.

What the research found in general, with its limitations: The cohort was highly selected, including more treatment-naive, never-smoker and oncogene-addicted patients than is typical, which limits generalizability. The study protocol defined all tumor marker inferences as exploratory. Infused TIL clonotypes partially replaced the baseline peripheral repertoire then decayed over months, with no apparent association between persistence and response.

Rearrangement joined TRBV4-3 to TRBJ2-6; confidence is insufficient to name the D gene. The sequences come from blood, collected at baseline. The source is a person aged 25 to 79 with non-small cell lung cancer. The CDR3 loop reads CASSPYFPGANVLTF. The nucleotide sequence reads TGCGCCAGCAGCCCCTACTTTCCTGGGGCCAACGTCCTGACTTTC.